One and the same sample provided the 25 T cell receptor beta chains below, sequenced in a study of preoperative IRX-2 immunotherapy in early breast cancer. As for treatment: preoperative locoregional IRX-2 cytokine immunotherapy. The assay was immunoSEQ multiplex PCR, and TCRdb's table has in-frame clones only and misses some. The profile shows 30,000 to 35,000 clones, 90% to 95% of them singletons. Collection took place from a patient treated with IRX-2 immunotherapy. Every receptor here comes from a human donor with breast cancer.

The CDR3 is CASSGFMEGEQYF. CDR3 nucleotides: TGTGCCAGCAGTGGTTTCATGGAAGGGGAGCAGTACTTC. The V and J genes are TRBV25-1 and TRBJ2-7; D is unresolved. V was trimmed by 4 bases and J by 7 bases, leaving 14 bases between them. The germline V gene encodes CDR1 MGHDK and CDR2 SYGVNS. The CDR3 is 13 residues long.

The gene calls are TRBV7-9 and TRBJ2-1; 16 nucleotides agree with TRBD2. Germline V gene sequence: CDR1 SEHNR, CDR2 FQNEAQ (reference sequence). V trimming: 6 bases; J trimming: 8 bases; junction bases outside the gene matches: 10. This CDR3 is built from 17 residues. The CDR3 coding sequence is TGTGCCAGCAGTTCCGGGACTAGCGGGGGGGCCAGGGATGAGCAGTTCTTC. Residues: CASSSGTSGGARDEQFF.

V usage is TRBV4-2 and J usage is TRBJ2-1, with 7 nucleotides matching TRBD2. The CDR3 consists of 17 residues. Germline lookup yields CDR1 LGHNA and CDR2 YNFKEQ. V lost 0 bases and J lost 0; bases outside the gene matches: 5. The CDR3 DNA follows: TGTGCCAGCAGCCAAGATTTGGAGCGGGGCTCCTACAATGAGCAGTTCTTC. It is translated as CASSQDLERGSYNEQFF.

This sequence joins TRBV6-5 and TRBJ2-7; perhaps TRBD1 as D (6 bases). Germline-derived CDR1 and CDR2 are MNHEY and SVGAGI. Trimming removed 5 bases at V and 3 bases at J, with 17 bases between. This CDR3 is 15 amino acids long. For the CDR3, the DNA is TGTGCCAGCAGTCAACGAGGGGGTTCAGGCTACGAGCAGTACTTC. Its protein product is CASSQRGGSGYEQYF.

The chain has TRBV15 and TRBJ2-7; 7 bases are shared with TRBD1. CDR1 and CDR2 (germline): LNHNV, YYDKDF (reference sequence). V dropped 2 bases and J dropped 2; count of bases not matched to a gene: 9. CDR3 length: 16 amino acids. This CDR3 reads CATSRTLRDSPYEQYF. The CDR3 coding sequence is TGTGCCACCAGCAGAACCCTCCGGGACAGCCCCTACGAGCAGTACTTC.

This rearrangement joins TRBV6-6 to TRBJ2-7; maybe TRBD2 (5 bases). Germline CDR1 reads MNHNY; CDR2 reads SVGAGI (reference sequence). The CDR3 sequence is 14 residues long. V lost 7 bases and J lost 1, with 14 bases in between. Here the CDR3 DNA reads TGTGCCAGCATCAAGAGGGAAAGGTCCTACGAGCAGTACTTC. It translates to CASIKRERSYEQYF.

The chain links TRBV7-2 to TRBJ2-7, with D hard to call. CDR1 is SGHTA, CDR2 FQGNSA, per germline. The CDR3 extends over 13 amino acids. Trimming removed 1 base at V and 1 base at J, with 5 bases between. The CDR3 DNA reads TGTGCCAGCAGCTTAGGGCTGTCCTACGAGCAGTACTTC. This codes for CASSLGLSYEQYF.

The rearrangement joins TRBV6-4 to TRBJ2-3; possibly TRBD1 for D (5 bases). The germline CDR1 and CDR2 sequences are MRHNA and SNTAGT. The CDR3 covers 14 residues. V was trimmed by 5 bases and J by 0 bases, leaving 9 bases between them. CDR3 DNA sequence: TGTGCCAGCAGTACGACAGCTAGCACAGATACGCAGTATTTT. Protein sequence: CASSTTASTDTQYF.

This chain connects TRBV4-2 to TRBJ2-7; a possible D gene is TRBD1 (6 bases). The CDR3 length is 15 residues. Germline V gives CDR1 LGHNA, CDR2 YNFKEQ. Deletions cut 1 base from V and 3 bases from J, with 13 bases between. CDR3 region: CASSQGQGWVYEQYF. DNA of the CDR3: TGTGCCAGCAGCCAAGGTCAGGGGTGGGTCTACGAGCAGTACTTC.

The rearrangement joins TRBV2 to TRBJ1-6; no clear D. Trimming took off 6 bases at V and 4 bases at J, with 7 bases between the two ends. Germline CDR1 SNHLY, CDR2 FYNNEI. The CDR3 contains 13 residues. The CDR3 sequence is CASRVTYNSPLHF. The CDR3 coding sequence is TGTGCCAGCAGGGTCACTTATAATTCACCCCTCCACTTT.

V is TRBV9 and J is TRBJ1-2; 9 positions match TRBD1. From germline, CDR1 is SGDLS and CDR2 YYNGEE. The CDR3 extends over 15 amino acids. Trimming at V came to 0 bases and at J to 8 bases, leaving 8 bases not matched to a gene. Here the CDR3 reads CASSVAGTGTLGYTF. The CDR3 DNA follows: TGTGCCAGCAGCGTAGCTGGGACAGGGACTTTAGGCTACACCTTC. The full variable domain, in which reference TRBV9 and TRBJ1-2 provide the parts outside the CDR3, is DSGVTQTPKHLITATGQRVTLRCSPRSGDLSVYWYQQSLDQGLQFLIQYYNGEERAKGNILERFSAQQFPDLHSELNLSSLELGDSALYFCASSVAGTGTLGYTFGSGTRLTVV.

The table lists this clone with a count of one. This chain links TRBV2 with TRBJ2-1; the match to TRBD1 covers 7 bases. Trimming at V came to 6 bases and at J to 0 bases, leaving 5 bases not matched to a gene. The germline V gene encodes CDR1 SNHLY and CDR2 FYNNEI. CDR3 length: 15 amino acids. The CDR3, as DNA: TGTGCCAGCAGGAAAGACAGGGACTCCTACAATGAGCAGTTCTTC. Protein sequence: CASRKDRDSYNEQFF. Using reference TRBV2 and TRBJ2-1 for the parts outside the CDR3, the full variable domain is EPEVTQTPSHQVTQMGQEVILRCVPISNHLYFYWYRQILGQKVEFLVSFYNNEISEKSEIFDDQFSVERPDGSNFTLKIRSTKLEDSAMYFCASRKDRDSYNEQFFGPGTRLTVL.

Worth noting for this clone: At one of its ends the junction is not consistent with the germline gene, which may arise from a read error. The chain uses TRBV7-7 and TRBJ2-1; no definite D call. The CDR3 has 15 residues. CDR1 is SSHAT and CDR2 is FNYEAQ in the germline V gene (reference sequence). In nucleotides, the CDR3 is TGTGCTAGCAGCATCGGTTCGAGCTCCTACAATGAGCAGTTCTTC. Translation gives CASSIGSSSYNEQFF.

This chain joins TRBV2 and TRBJ1-6; D possibly corresponds to TRBD1 (5 bases). The germline V and J ends were trimmed by 6 bases and 4 bases, with 16 bases remaining between them. CDR3 length: 16 amino acids. Germline V lookup: CDR1 SNHLY, CDR2 FYNNEI. CDR3 coding DNA: TGTGCCAGCAGCAGGGACGGCTTAATATATAATTCACCCCTCCACTTT. It yields the protein CASSRDGLIYNSPLHF.

The rearrangement joins TRBV4-1 to TRBJ1-5, with TRBD1 as a possible D gene (6 bases). The CDR3 loop spans 14 amino acids. Germline-derived CDR1 and CDR2 are MGHRA and YSYEKL. V was shortened by 4 bases and J by 6 bases, with 13 bases between the two germline ends. This chain's CDR3 is CASSLDSFSQPQHF. In DNA form, the CDR3 reads TGCGCCAGCAGCCTGGACAGTTTTAGTCAGCCCCAGCATTTT.

The V call is TRBV7-9, the J call TRBJ2-3, with 8 positions matching TRBD2. The CDR3 length is 15 residues. The trim removed 5 bases at V and 4 bases at J, leaving 8 bases unmatched. The germline V gene encodes CDR1 SEHNR and CDR2 FQNEAQ (reference sequence). The CDR3 spells CASSNGLAVSDTQYF. CDR3 bases: TGTGCCAGCAGCAATGGACTAGCCGTCTCAGATACGCAGTATTTT.

V is TRBV25-1 and J is TRBJ2-3, with unresolved D. Trimming left V 1 base short and J 2 bases short, with 7 bases between. Germline V gene sequence: CDR1 MGHDK, CDR2 SYGVNS. The CDR3 has 14 residues. CDR3 coding DNA: TGTGCCAGCAGTGAATTAGGCCTCACAGATACGCAGTATTTT. Its translation: CASSELGLTDTQYF.

V gene TRBV5-6 combines with J gene TRBJ2-1, with D perhaps assigned TRBD1 or TRBD2 (5 bases each). Germline loops: CDR1 SGHDT, CDR2 YYEEEE. Trimming left V 2 bases short and J 7 bases short, with 13 bases between. The CDR3 runs to 14 residues. CDR3 DNA: TGTGCCAGCAGCTTTGGGACGCCGTCGAATGAGCAGTTCTTC. This gives the protein CASSFGTPSNEQFF.

J is TRBJ1-3 and V is TRBV15, with a possible D match to TRBD1 (6 bases). Germline CDR1 is LNHNV and CDR2 is YYDKDF (reference sequence). The CDR3 consists of 16 residues. V was clipped by 8 bases and J by 4 bases, with 21 bases between them. The CDR3 sequence: CATGDRLRGSGNTIYF. CDR3 nucleotides: TGTGCCACCGGGGATAGGTTAAGGGGGAGCGGAAACACCATATATTTT.

The CDR3 region is CATSRGRSEQANYGYTF. In nucleotides, the CDR3 is TGTGCCACCAGCAGAGGCCGCTCAGAACAAGCTAACTATGGCTACACCTTC. The chain couples TRBV15 to TRBJ1-2; no firm D call. The germline V gene encodes CDR1 LNHNV and CDR2 YYDKDF (reference sequence). The CDR3 consists of 17 residues. V was cut by 1 base and J by 0 bases, with 15 bases left in between.

This chain uses TRBV18 with TRBJ1-1; 10 positions match TRBD1. CDR1 is KGHSH and CDR2 is LQKENI in the germline V gene. CDR3 length: 15 residues. The J segment lost 5 bases and the V segment lost 1 base, leaving 4 bases of the junction unmatched. CDR3 in DNA: TGTGCCAGCTCACCACAGGGACAGGGGCGAACTGAAGCTTTCTTT. This translates into CASSPQGQGRTEAFF. Together with reference TRBV18 and TRBJ1-1, the CDR3 gives the full variable domain: NAGVMQNPRHLVRRRGQEARLRCSPMKGHSHVYWYRQLPEEGLKFMVYLQKENIIDESGMPKERFSAEFPKEGPSILRIQQVVRGDSAAYFCASSPQGQGRTEAFFGQGTRLTVV.

This chain joins TRBV6-4 and TRBJ1-2; D might be TRBD1 (5 bases). This CDR3 has 13 amino acids. Per germline, CDR1 MRHNA and CDR2 SNTAGT. The ends were cut back, 4 bases at V and 5 bases at J, with 11 bases in the middle. The CDR3 region is CASSAGGGYGYTF. The CDR3 nucleotides read TGTGCCAGCAGTGCGGGGGGGGGATATGGCTACACCTTC.

This sequence joins TRBV7-3 and TRBJ2-1; D is ambiguous. V was clipped by 5 bases and J by 9 bases, with 11 bases between them. Germline V gene data show CDR1 as SGHTA and CDR2 as FQGTGA. This CDR3 contains 12 residues. This chain's CDR3 is CASSPNMGEQFF. CDR3 nucleotide sequence: TGTGCCAGCAGCCCAAACATGGGTGAGCAGTTCTTC. The variable domain in full, with the rest retrieved from reference TRBV7-3 and TRBJ2-1, is GAGVSQTPSNKVTEKGKYVELRCDPISGHTALYWYRQSLGQGPEFLIYFQGTGAADDSGLPNDRFFAVRPEGSVSTLKIQRTERGDSAVYLCASSPNMGEQFFGPGTRLTVL.

The V call is TRBV7-2, the J call TRBJ1-4, with D hard to call. The ends were cut back, 1 base at V and 4 bases at J, with 10 bases in the middle. There are 15 residues in the CDR3. The germline gives CDR1 SGHTA, CDR2 FQGNSA. The CDR3 DNA sequence: TGTGCCAGCAGCTTAGTGCCGGGGAGTAATGAAAAACTGTTTTTT. It encodes CASSLVPGSNEKLFF.

This chain connects TRBV10-3 to TRBJ1-5; 8 bases are a match to TRBD1. The germline gives CDR1 ENHRY, CDR2 SYGVKD. Trimming at V came to 9 bases and at J to 6 bases, leaving 10 bases not matched to a gene. The CDR3 runs to 14 residues. CDR3 sequence reads: CAMSPDRGVQPQHF. As DNA, the CDR3 is TGTGCCATGAGTCCCGACAGGGGTGTTCAGCCCCAGCATTTT.